Listed here are 21 T cell receptor beta chains from one sample, sequenced in a study of T cell repertoires in cytomegalovirus infection. TCRdb processed the reads anew with MiXCR; each CDR3 protein has one entry. Of hundreds of thousands of distinct CDR3 sequences listed, around a third are singletons. Their antigens are not known. Sequenced here: cultured PBMCs, sampled from culture after CMV antigen stimulation. Receptor source: a human donor in good health (CMV status not recorded). Some clones in this sample may be carry-over from other donors' samples.

In this sample, this clonotype turned up many times. The chain carries TRBV7-2 and TRBJ1-1; D remains ambiguous. This CDR3 is built from 13 residues. CDR1 and CDR2 from the germline V gene are SGHTA and FQGNSA. Trimming took 4 bases from V and 11 from J, leaving 17 bases between them. In DNA form, the CDR3 reads TGTGCCAGCAGCTCCCCCCCAGTAGGGCAGGCTTTCTTT. Amino acid sequence: CASSSPPVGQAFF.

For the CDR3, the DNA is TGTGCCAGCAGCTTAGCGCTGAGGAATAGGCGGTCCTACAATGAGCAGTTCTTC. The encoded protein is CASSLALRNRRSYNEQFF. The J gene is TRBJ2-1, the V gene TRBV7-6; no firm D call. The CDR3 is 18 amino acids. The V end was cut by 0 bases, the J end by 1 base, with 16 bases between. Germline V CDR1 and CDR2: SGHVS, FNYEAQ.

The rearrangement uses TRBV20-1 and TRBJ2-5; tentatively, D is TRBD1 or TRBD2 (5 bases each). Germline CDR1 is DFQATT and CDR2 is SNEGSKA (reference sequence). V was shortened by 1 base and J by 1 base, with 10 bases between the two germline ends. CDR3 length: 14 amino acids. The CDR3 sequence is CSARVFGGQETQYF. The CDR3 DNA follows: TGCAGTGCTAGAGTCTTTGGGGGCCAAGAGACCCAGTACTTC.

This clonotype appeared many times. The chain couples TRBV7-2 to TRBJ2-7; D uncertain. The CDR3 runs to 11 residues. CDR1 SGHTA and CDR2 FQGNSA come from the germline V gene. V was clipped by 4 bases and J by 6 bases, with 7 bases between them. In DNA form, the CDR3 reads TGTGCCAGCAGCTACTATCGCGAGCAGTACTTC. Translating it yields CASSYYREQYF.

The chain employs TRBV6-1 and TRBJ2-5, with 8 nucleotides matching TRBD2. CDR3 length equals 15 residues. Germline loops: CDR1 MNHNS, CDR2 SASEGT. V lost 5 bases and J lost 4; bases outside the gene matches: 9. CDR3 region: CASSHRTSRRETQYF. The DNA for the CDR3 is TGTGCCAGCAGTCACCGGACTAGCCGGAGAGAGACCCAGTACTTC.

This clonotype was seen many times. The chain employs TRBV7-2 and TRBJ2-7; D gene unclear. V lost 0 bases, J lost 0 bases, and 6 bases lay in between. The V gene's germline CDR1 is SGHTA and CDR2 FQGNSA. The CDR3 extends over 14 amino acids. The CDR3 DNA follows: TGTGCCAGCAGCTTAGCAGAAATCTCCTACGAGCAGTACTTC. As protein: CASSLAEISYEQYF.

Many counts were recorded for this clonotype. The V gene is TRBV11-3, the J gene TRBJ2-2; the D gene is possibly TRBD2 (6 bases). V was clipped by 0 bases and J by 5 bases, with 7 bases between them. Germline assignment: CDR1 SGHNT and CDR2 YENEEA. The CDR3 spans 14 residues. The CDR3 spells CASSLDRGTGELFF. In DNA, the CDR3 is TGTGCCAGCAGCTTAGATCGGGGGACCGGGGAGCTGTTTTTT.

The rearrangement joins TRBV2 to TRBJ2-4, with a possible D match to TRBD1 (6 bases). The CDR3 sequence is 15 residues long. Per germline, CDR1 SNHLY and CDR2 FYNNEI. The germline V and J ends were trimmed by 6 bases and 1 base, with 13 bases remaining between them. DNA for the CDR3: TGTGCCAGCAGCCCCGAGGGGGTGGCCAAAAACATTCAGTACTTC. It translates to CASSPEGVAKNIQYF.

The chain employs TRBV20-1 and TRBJ1-2; 9 nucleotides match TRBD1. Germline lookup yields CDR1 DFQATT and CDR2 SNEGSKA (reference sequence). V shed 0 bases, J shed 8 bases, and the junction held 4 bases outside the gene matches. The CDR3 runs to 13 residues. This CDR3 is CSARDTGGYGYTF. The DNA of the CDR3 is TGCAGTGCTAGAGATACAGGGGGCTACGGCTACACCTTC.

The gene calls are TRBV6-2 or TRBV6-3 and TRBJ1-1; D is perhaps TRBD1 (5 bases). There are 15 residues in the CDR3. The germline V gene has CDR1 MNHEY and CDR2 SVGEGT. V lost 5 bases and J lost 3, with 16 bases in between. The CDR3 bases are TGTGCCAGCAGTAAGCCTGGGGACCGGGACACTGAAGCTTTCTTT. This sequence encodes CASSKPGDRDTEAFF.

This clonotype showed up just a few times. The chain couples TRBV20-1 to TRBJ1-1; D is uncertain. Germline V CDR1 and CDR2: DFQATT, SNEGSKA (reference sequence). This CDR3 contains 15 residues. The V end lost 0 bases, the J end lost 0 bases, and 11 bases lay between the germline ends. CDR3 coding DNA: TGCAGTGCTAGAGACGAAAGTTGGATGAACACTGAAGCTTTCTTT. Translated, it gives CSARDESWMNTEAFF.

This clonotype was detected only a few times. V is TRBV6-1 and J is TRBJ2-3, with D perhaps TRBD2 (5 bases). Trimming shortened V by 6 bases and J by 1 base, and 11 bases separated the two germline ends. Germline CDR1 and CDR2: MNHNS and SASEGT. This CDR3 has 14 residues. CDR3 DNA: TGTGCCAGCAGACTAGGGCATGGCACAGATACGCAGTATTTT. Its translation is CASRLGHGTDTQYF.

Here the CDR3 reads CSVVSVRHNEQFF. The CDR3 DNA is TGCAGCGTTGTGTCTGTGAGGCACAATGAGCAGTTCTTC. The chain joins TRBV29-1 to TRBJ2-1; D gene uncertain. Germline V gene lookup returns CDR1 SQVTM and CDR2 ANQGSEA. The CDR3 totals 13 residues. V was cut by 4 bases and J by 5 bases, with 12 bases left in between.

The chain is built from TRBV20-1 and TRBJ2-7; 7 nucleotides line up with TRBD2. Germline V gene data show CDR1 as DFQATT and CDR2 as SNEGSKA (reference sequence). The CDR3 has 15 amino acids. The V segment lost 3 bases and the J segment 0 bases; nucleotides outside the gene matches: 8. DNA of the CDR3: TGCAGTGCTAGTAACCTAGCGGTCACCTCCTACGAGCAGTACTTC. Protein: CSASNLAVTSYEQYF.

The CDR3: CASSSRLDGSGETQYF. DNA of the CDR3: TGTGCCAGCAGCTCCCGATTGGACGGCTCTGGAGAGACCCAGTACTTC. The chain joins TRBV5-4 to TRBJ2-5; the D is unclear. CDR1 is SGHNT, CDR2 YYREEE, per germline (reference sequence). This CDR3 region has 16 residues. Between the trimmed V and J ends, which lost 3 bases and 4 bases, there was a span of 19 bases.

V usage is TRBV20-1 and J usage is TRBJ1-1; D is undetermined. Trimming cost V 3 bases and J 0 bases, with 11 bases left between them. This CDR3 region has 14 residues. Germline assignment: CDR1 DFQATT and CDR2 SNEGSKA (reference sequence). CDR3 coding DNA: TGCAGTGCTAGCGATGGACCCGTGAACACTGAAGCTTTCTTT. Translating gives CSASDGPVNTEAFF.

The chain links TRBV6-2 or TRBV6-3 to TRBJ2-7; no firm D call. CDR3 length: 11 residues. From germline, CDR1 is MNHEY and CDR2 SVGEGT. The V end lost 4 bases, the J end lost 9 bases, and 10 bases lay between the germline ends. The CDR3 loop is CASSSPIGQYF. In nucleotides, the CDR3 is TGTGCCAGCAGTTCCCCCATCGGGCAGTACTTC.

The chain employs TRBV29-1 and TRBJ1-1; 9 bases match TRBD1. This CDR3 is built from 12 residues. With 8 bases clipped from V and 3 bases from J, the junction kept 4 bases outside the gene matches. The germline CDR1 and CDR2 sequences are SQVTM and ANQGSEA. The CDR3 spells CSSRQGDTEAFF. CDR3 nucleotide sequence: TGCAGCTCACGACAGGGGGACACTGAAGCTTTCTTT.

This clonotype was observed a few times. The chain has TRBV4-1 and TRBJ2-7; 10 bases align to TRBD2. V was clipped by 1 base and J by 1 base; unmatched bases: 7. Germline assignment: CDR1 MGHRA and CDR2 YSYEKL. The CDR3 runs 17 residues. The CDR3 region has the DNA TGCGCCAGCAGCCAAGTAGTGTCGACTAGCGGGTCCTACGAGCAGTACTTC. This translates into CASSQVVSTSGSYEQYF.

The V and J genes are TRBV4-1 and TRBJ2-3; 13 bases are a match to TRBD2. With 0 bases clipped from V and 6 bases from J, the junction kept 6 bases outside the gene matches. This CDR3 is 17 amino acids long. Germline V gene data show CDR1 as MGHRA and CDR2 as YSYEKL. In DNA form, the CDR3 reads TGCGCCAGCAGCCAAGATTGGACTAGCGGGGGTTTGGATACGCAGTATTTT. Amino acids: CASSQDWTSGGLDTQYF.

This clonotype was seen only a few times. The chain joins TRBV7-2 to TRBJ2-3; 9 nucleotides align to TRBD2. Trimming removed 7 bases from V and 1 base from J; junction bases left unmatched: 18. The length of the CDR3 is 19 residues. Germline V lookup: CDR1 SGHTA, CDR2 FQGNSA. The CDR3, as DNA: TGTGCCAGCAAAGTGAGAAGCGGGGGGCTCGGGGACGGCACAGATACGCAGTATTTT. Translation: CASKVRSGGLGDGTDTQYF. Full variable domain (remainder filled in from reference TRBV7-2 and TRBJ2-3): GAGVSQSPSNKVTEKGKDVELRCDPISGHTALYWYRQSLGQGLEFLIYFQGNSAPDKSGLPSDRFSAERTGGSVSTLTIQRTQQEDSAVYLCASKVRSGGLGDGTDTQYFGPGTRLTVL.